This TCR beta chain is from a study of OX40 agonist ivuxolimab in advanced cancers. Study-level findings and limits: Clonal expansion in partial responders at 0.1-3.0 mg/kg ranked among the lowest. Low normalized T-cell clonal expansion was also seen in some nonresponders. Expanded clones were, on average, more numerous among CD8+ T cells than CD4+.

Concerning this clone: Its antigen remains unidentified.

This table comes from immunoSEQ multiplex PCR, and its TCRdb copy is limited to in-frame clones, with some not included. The top ten clones hold 35% of a sample with roughly 45,000 clones, more than 75% of them seen once. This sequence originates from an adult with an advanced solid tumor such as melanoma, head and neck, liver or kidney cancer. Sample: CD4+ or CD8+ T cells sorted from blood, taken in a trial of the OX40 agonist ivuxolimab.

CDR3 coding DNA: TGTGCCTGGAGTGTATCCGGTTCCACAGATACGCAGTATTTT. The encoded protein is CAWSVSGSTDTQYF. The chain carries TRBV30 and TRBJ2-3; no reliable D call. V was pared by 0 bases and J by 2 bases, with 9 bases between. The CDR3 has 14 residues. Germline V lookup: CDR1 GTSNPN, CDR2 SVGIG (reference sequence).